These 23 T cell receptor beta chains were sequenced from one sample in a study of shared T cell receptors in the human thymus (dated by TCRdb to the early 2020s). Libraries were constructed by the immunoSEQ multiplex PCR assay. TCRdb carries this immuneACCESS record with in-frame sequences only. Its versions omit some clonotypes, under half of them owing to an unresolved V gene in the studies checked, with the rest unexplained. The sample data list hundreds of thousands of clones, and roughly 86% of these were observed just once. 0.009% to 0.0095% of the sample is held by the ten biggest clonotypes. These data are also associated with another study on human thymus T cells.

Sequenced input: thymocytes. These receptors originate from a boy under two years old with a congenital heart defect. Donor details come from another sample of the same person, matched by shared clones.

The CDR3 DNA sequence: TGTGCCAGCAGGCCGGGACAGGGTAACTACGAGCAGTACTTC. This sequence encodes CASRPGQGNYEQYF. This chain links TRBV2 with TRBJ2-7; TRBD1 aligns across 9 bases. CDR1 and CDR2 (germline): SNHLY, FYNNEI. This CDR3 is 14 amino acids long. V was pared by 6 bases and J by 3 bases, with 6 bases of the junction left unmatched.

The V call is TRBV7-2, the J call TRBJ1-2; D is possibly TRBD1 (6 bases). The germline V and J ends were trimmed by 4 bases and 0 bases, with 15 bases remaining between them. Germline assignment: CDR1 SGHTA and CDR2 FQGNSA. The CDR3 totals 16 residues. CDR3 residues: CASSSTDRIANYGYTF. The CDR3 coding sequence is TGTGCCAGCAGCTCGACAGACAGGATTGCTAACTATGGCTACACCTTC.

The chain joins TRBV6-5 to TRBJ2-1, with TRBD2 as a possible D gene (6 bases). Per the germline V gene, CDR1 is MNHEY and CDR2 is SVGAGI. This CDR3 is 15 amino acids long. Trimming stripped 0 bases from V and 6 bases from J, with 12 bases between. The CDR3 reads CASSYSGRRANEQFF. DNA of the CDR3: TGTGCCAGCAGTTACTCGGGGCGGAGGGCCAATGAGCAGTTCTTC.

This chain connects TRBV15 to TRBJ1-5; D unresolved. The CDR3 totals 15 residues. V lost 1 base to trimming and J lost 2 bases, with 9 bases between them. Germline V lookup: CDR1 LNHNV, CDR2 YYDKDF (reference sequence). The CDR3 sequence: CATSRGEGGNQPQHF. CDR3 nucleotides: TGTGCCACCAGCAGAGGTGAGGGTGGCAATCAGCCCCAGCATTTT. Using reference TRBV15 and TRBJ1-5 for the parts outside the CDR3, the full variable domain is DAMVIQNPRYQVTQFGKPVTLSCSQTLNHNVMYWYQQKSSQAPKLLFHYYDKDFNNEADTPDNFQSRRPNTSFCFLDIRSPGLGDTAMYLCATSRGEGGNQPQHFGDGTRLSIL.

In nucleotides, the CDR3 is TGCGCCAGCAGCCAAGAGCCCAGGACTAATGTTTACAATGAGCAGTTCTTC. Amino acid sequence: CASSQEPRTNVYNEQFF. The V call is TRBV4-3, the J call TRBJ2-1; D may be TRBD2 (6 bases). V shed 0 bases and J shed 4 bases, with 16 bases lying between them. Germline V gene data show CDR1 as LGHNA and CDR2 as YSLEER. This CDR3 has 17 residues.

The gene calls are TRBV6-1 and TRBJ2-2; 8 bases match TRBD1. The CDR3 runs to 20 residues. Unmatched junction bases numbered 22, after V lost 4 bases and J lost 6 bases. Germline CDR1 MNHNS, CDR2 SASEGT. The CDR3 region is CASSVSGGLGVSPYAGELFF. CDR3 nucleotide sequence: TGTGCCAGCAGTGTATCAGGGGGCTTGGGGGTCTCACCATACGCCGGGGAGCTGTTTTTT.

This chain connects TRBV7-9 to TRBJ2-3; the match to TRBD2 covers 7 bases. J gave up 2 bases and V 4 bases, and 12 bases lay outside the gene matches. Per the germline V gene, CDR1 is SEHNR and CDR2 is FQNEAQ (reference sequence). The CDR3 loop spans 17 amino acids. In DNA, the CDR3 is TGTGCCAGCAGCTGGTCAGCGGGGCGAAGACTCACAGATACGCAGTATTTT. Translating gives CASSWSAGRRLTDTQYF.

CDR3 in amino acids: CASSSSTKIQGRGATNEKLFF. The CDR3 DNA follows: TGTGCCAGCAGTTCTTCAACAAAGATACAGGGAAGAGGTGCAACTAATGAAAAACTGTTTTTT. The chain links TRBV27 to TRBJ1-4; perhaps TRBD1 as D (6 bases). V lost 4 bases to trimming and J lost 0 bases, with 27 bases between them. The CDR3 loop spans 21 amino acids. The germline V gene has CDR1 MNHEY and CDR2 SMNVEV (reference sequence).

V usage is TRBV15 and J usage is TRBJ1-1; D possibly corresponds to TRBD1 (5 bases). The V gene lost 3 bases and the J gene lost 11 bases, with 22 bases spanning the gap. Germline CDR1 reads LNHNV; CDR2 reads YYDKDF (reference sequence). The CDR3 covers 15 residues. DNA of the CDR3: TGTGCCACCAGCAGTCGCCGGGGGTCTCTCGAGGGGGCTTTCTTT. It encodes CATSSRRGSLEGAFF. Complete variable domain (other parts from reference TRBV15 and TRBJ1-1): DAMVIQNPRYQVTQFGKPVTLSCSQTLNHNVMYWYQQKSSQAPKLLFHYYDKDFNNEADTPDNFQSRRPNTSFCFLDIRSPGLGDTAMYLCATSSRRGSLEGAFFGQGTRLTVV.

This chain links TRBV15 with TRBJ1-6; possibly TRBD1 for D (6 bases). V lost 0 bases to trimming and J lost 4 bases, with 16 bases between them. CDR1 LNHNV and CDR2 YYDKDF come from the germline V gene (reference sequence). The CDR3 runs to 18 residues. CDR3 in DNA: TGTGCCACCAGCAGAGACCCCGAACAGGGAGGGTATAATTCACCCCTCCACTTT. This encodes CATSRDPEQGGYNSPLHF.

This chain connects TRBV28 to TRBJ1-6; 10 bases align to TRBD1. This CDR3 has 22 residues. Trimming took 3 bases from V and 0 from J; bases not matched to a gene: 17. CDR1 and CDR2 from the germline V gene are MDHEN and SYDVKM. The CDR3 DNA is TGTGCCAGCAGTTTGGTGTGGGACAGGGGCCATATCGATTGCTCCTATAATTCACCCCTCCACTTT. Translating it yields CASSLVWDRGHIDCSYNSPLHF.

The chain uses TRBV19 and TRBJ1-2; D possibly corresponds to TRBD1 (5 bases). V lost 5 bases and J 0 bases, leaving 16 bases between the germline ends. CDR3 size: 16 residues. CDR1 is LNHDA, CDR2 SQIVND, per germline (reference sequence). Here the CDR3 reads CASSPGEPDPNYGYTF. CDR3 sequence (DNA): TGTGCCAGTAGTCCGGGGGAGCCCGATCCTAACTATGGCTACACCTTC.

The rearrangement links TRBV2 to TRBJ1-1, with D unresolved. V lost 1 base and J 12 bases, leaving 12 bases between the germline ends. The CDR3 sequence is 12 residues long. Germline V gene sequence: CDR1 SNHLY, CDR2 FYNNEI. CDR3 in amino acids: CASSEGSEKSFF. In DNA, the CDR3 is TGTGCCAGCAGTGAAGGCAGCGAGAAGTCTTTCTTT.

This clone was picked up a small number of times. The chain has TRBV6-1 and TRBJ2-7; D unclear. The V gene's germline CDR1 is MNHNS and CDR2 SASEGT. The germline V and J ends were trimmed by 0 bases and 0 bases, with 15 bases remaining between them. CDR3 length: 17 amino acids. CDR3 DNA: TGTGCCAGCAGTGAAGCCCCTCTTGCGGCTCCCTCCTACGAGCAGTACTTC. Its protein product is CASSEAPLAAPSYEQYF.

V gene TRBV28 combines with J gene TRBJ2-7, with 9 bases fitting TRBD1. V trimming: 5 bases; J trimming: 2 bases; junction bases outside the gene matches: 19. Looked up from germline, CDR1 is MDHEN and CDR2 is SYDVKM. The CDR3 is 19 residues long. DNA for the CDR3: TGTGCCAGCAGTAAACCCCCCCGGGACAGGGTTGGTCGGGCCTACGAGCAGTACTTC. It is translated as CASSKPPRDRVGRAYEQYF.

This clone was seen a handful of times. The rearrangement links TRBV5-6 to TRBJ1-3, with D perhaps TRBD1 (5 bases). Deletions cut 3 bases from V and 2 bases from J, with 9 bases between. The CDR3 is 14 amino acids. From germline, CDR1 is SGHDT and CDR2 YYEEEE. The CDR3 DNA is TGTGCCAGCAGCTGGGGGGAAGCTGGAAACACCATATATTTT. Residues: CASSWGEAGNTIYF.

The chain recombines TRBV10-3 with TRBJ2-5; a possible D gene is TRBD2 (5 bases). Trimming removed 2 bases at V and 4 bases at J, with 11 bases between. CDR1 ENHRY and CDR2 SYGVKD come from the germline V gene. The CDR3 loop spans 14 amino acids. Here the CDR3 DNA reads TGTGCCATCAGTGAGGAGGCGGGCGGAGAGACCCAGTACTTC. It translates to CAISEEAGGETQYF.

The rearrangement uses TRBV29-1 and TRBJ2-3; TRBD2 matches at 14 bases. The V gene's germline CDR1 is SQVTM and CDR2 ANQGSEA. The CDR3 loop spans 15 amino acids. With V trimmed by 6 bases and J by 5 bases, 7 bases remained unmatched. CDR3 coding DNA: TGCAGCGTCCGGGGCGGGACTAGCGGGGGAGATACGCAGTATTTT. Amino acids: CSVRGGTSGGDTQYF.

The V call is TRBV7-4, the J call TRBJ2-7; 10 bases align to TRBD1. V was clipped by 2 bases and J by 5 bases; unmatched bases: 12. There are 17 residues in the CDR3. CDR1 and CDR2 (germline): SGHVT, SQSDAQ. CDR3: CASSLTSPGQGIHEQYF. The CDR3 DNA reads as TGTGCCAGCAGCTTAACAAGTCCGGGACAGGGGATCCACGAGCAGTACTTC.

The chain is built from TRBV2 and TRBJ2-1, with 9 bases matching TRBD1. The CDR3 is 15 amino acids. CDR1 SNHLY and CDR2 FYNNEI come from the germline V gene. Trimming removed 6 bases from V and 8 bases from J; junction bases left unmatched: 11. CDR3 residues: CASSRDRVLMYEQFF. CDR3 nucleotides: TGTGCCAGCAGCAGGGACAGGGTACTTATGTATGAGCAGTTCTTC.

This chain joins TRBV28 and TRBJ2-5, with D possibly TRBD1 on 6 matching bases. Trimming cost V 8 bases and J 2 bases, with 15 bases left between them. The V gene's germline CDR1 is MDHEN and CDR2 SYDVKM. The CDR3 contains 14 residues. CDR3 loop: CASLPDSEQETQYF. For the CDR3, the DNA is TGTGCCAGCCTACCGGACAGCGAACAAGAGACCCAGTACTTC.

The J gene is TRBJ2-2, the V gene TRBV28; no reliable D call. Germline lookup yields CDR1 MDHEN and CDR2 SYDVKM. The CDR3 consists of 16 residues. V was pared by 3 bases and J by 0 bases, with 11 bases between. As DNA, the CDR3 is TGTGCCAGCAGTTTTGTGAGAGGCGCGAACACCGGGGAGCTGTTTTTT. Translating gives CASSFVRGANTGELFF.

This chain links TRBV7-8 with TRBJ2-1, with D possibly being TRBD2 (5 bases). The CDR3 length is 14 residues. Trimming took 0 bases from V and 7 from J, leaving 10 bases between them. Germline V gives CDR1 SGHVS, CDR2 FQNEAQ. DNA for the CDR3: TGTGCCAGCAGCTTAGCGAGGGTGGGTAATGAGCAGTTCTTC. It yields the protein CASSLARVGNEQFF.